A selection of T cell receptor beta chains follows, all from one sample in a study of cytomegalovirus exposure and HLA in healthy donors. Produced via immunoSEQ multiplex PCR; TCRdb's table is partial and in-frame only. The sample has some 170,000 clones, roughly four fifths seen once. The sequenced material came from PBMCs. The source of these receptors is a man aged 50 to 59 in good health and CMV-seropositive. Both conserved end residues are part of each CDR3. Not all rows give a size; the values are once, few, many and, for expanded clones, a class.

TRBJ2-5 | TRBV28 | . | CASSQGLAGVETQYF
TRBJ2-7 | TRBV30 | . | CAWSVSPLEQYF
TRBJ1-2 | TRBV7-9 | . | CASSPAGRGPRYGYTF
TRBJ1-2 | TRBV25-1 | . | CASSESSRRYTF
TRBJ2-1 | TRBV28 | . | CASTPLGTSGVNEQFF
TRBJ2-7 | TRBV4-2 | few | CASSQAILGSASSYEQYF
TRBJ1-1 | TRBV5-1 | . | CASSITGLTEAFF
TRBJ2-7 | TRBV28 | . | CASSQGLAGTSSYEQYF
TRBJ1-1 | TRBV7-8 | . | CASSANMNTEAFF
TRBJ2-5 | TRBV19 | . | CASSLYGGEETQYF
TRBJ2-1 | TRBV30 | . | CAWSRDTYNEQFF
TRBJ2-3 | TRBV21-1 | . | CASSKAPGTSGGADTQYF
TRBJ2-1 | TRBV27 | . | CASSEPGLYEQFF
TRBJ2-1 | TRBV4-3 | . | CASSHPGLARNEQFF
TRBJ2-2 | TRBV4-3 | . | CASSTQGPANTGELFF
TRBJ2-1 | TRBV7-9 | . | CASRGRGSSYNEQFF
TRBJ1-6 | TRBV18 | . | CASSPETSRPGSPLHF
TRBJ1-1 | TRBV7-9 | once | CASSLGQGLGKNTEAFF
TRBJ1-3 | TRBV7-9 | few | CASLAVEGNTIYF
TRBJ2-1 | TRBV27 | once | CASSLGQGARNEQFF
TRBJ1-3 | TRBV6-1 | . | CASSGQSIAIYF
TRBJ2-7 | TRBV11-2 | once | CASSSQAGKQYF
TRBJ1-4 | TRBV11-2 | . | CASSLGRQGVNEKLFF